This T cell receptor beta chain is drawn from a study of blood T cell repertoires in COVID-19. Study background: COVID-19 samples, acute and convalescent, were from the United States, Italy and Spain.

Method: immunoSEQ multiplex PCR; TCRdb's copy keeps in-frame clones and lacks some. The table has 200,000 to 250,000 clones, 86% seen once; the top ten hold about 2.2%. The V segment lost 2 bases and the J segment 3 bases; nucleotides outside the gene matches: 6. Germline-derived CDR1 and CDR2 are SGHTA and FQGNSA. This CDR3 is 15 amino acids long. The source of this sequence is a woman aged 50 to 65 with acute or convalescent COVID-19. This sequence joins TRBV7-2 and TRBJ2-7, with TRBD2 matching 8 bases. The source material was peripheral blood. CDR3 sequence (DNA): TGTGCCAGCAGCTTATGGGGGACTAGTAGCTACGAGCAGTACTTC. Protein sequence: CASSLWGTSSYEQYF.